This TCR beta chain was sequenced in a study of blood T cell repertoires in COVID-19. Sequenced by immunoSEQ multiplex PCR; TCRdb stores in-frame clones only, minus some. This sample has roughly 240,000 clones, with about 80% found just once. CDR1 SGHDT and CDR2 YYEEEE come from the germline V gene. This CDR3 has 14 residues. The V and J ends lost 4 bases and 2 bases respectively, with 11 bases between them. The rearrangement joins TRBV5-6 to TRBJ2-3, with D possibly TRBD1 on 5 matching bases. The origin of this receptor is a woman of 80 years or more with acute or convalescent COVID-19. Specimen: peripheral blood. The CDR3 coding sequence is TGTGCCAGCAGCCGGCAGGGTGCCACAGATACGCAGTATTTT. As protein: CASSRQGATDTQYF.